A selection of T cell receptor beta chains follows, all from one sample in a study of regulatory dendritic cells for organ transplantation. Method: immunoSEQ multiplex PCR; TCRdb's copy keeps in-frame clones and lacks some. The data hold 20,000 or so clones, with around 80% observed a single time. Their antigen targets remain unknown. The specimen sequenced was memory CD4+ T cells from blood cultured with regulatory dendritic cells. All receptors come from a human donor in good health. The CDR3 runs from the conserved cysteine through the conserved F or W. D genes are given only for firm matches. Some rows have no size entry. The others give once, few or many, or a class for an expanded clone.

cdr3_length: 17
d_call: TRBD1
j_call: TRBJ1-2
v_call: TRBV19
clone_size: NA
cdr3_nt: TGTGCCAGTAGTCCACGGGACAGGGGCCGAGCTAACTATGGCTACACCTTC
cdr3_aa: CASSPRDRGRANYGYTF

cdr3_length: 14
d_call: NA
j_call: TRBJ2-1
v_call: TRBV15
clone_size: NA
cdr3_nt: TGTGCCACCAGCACAGACAAACTAGACAATGAGCAGTTCTTC
cdr3_aa: CATSTDKLDNEQFF

cdr3_length: 14
d_call: NA
j_call: TRBJ2-2
v_call: TRBV9
clone_size: NA
cdr3_nt: TGTGCCAGCAGCGTAGACGCGGACGCCGGGGAGCTGTTTTTT
cdr3_aa: CASSVDADAGELFF

cdr3_length: 15
d_call: TRBD1
j_call: TRBJ1-5
v_call: TRBV30
clone_size: NA
cdr3_nt: TGTGCCTGGAGTAGTACCGGGACAGGGAATCAGCCCCAGCATTTT
cdr3_aa: CAWSSTGTGNQPQHF

cdr3_length: 15
d_call: TRBD2
j_call: TRBJ2-1
v_call: TRBV7-2
clone_size: NA
cdr3_nt: TGTGCCAGCAGCCCAACTAGCGTATCCTACAATGAGCAGTTCTTC
cdr3_aa: CASSPTSVSYNEQFF

cdr3_length: 12
d_call: NA
j_call: TRBJ2-7
v_call: TRBV30
clone_size: NA
cdr3_nt: TGTGCCTGGAGCGTAGGGGCGGCAGGGAAGTACTTC
cdr3_aa: CAWSVGAAGKYF

cdr3_length: 15
d_call: NA
j_call: TRBJ2-2
v_call: TRBV9
clone_size: NA
cdr3_nt: TGTGCCAGCAGCAGAGGGGACACGAACACCGGGGAGCTGTTTTTT
cdr3_aa: CASSRGDTNTGELFF

cdr3_length: 11
d_call: NA
j_call: TRBJ2-3
v_call: TRBV11-2
clone_size: NA
cdr3_nt: TGTGCCAGCAACGACCTGAATACGCAGTATTTT
cdr3_aa: CASNDLNTQYF

cdr3_length: 12
d_call: NA
j_call: TRBJ2-2
v_call: TRBV28
clone_size: NA
cdr3_nt: TGTGCCAGCAGTTTACGGACCGGGGAGCTGTTTTTT
cdr3_aa: CASSLRTGELFF

cdr3_length: 16
d_call: NA
j_call: TRBJ2-7
v_call: TRBV6-1
clone_size: NA
cdr3_nt: TGTGCCAGCAGTGATCGGGGGGCCCCCGGACCTGGCGAGCAGTACTTC
cdr3_aa: CASSDRGAPGPGEQYF

cdr3_length: 15
d_call: TRBD1
j_call: TRBJ2-7
v_call: TRBV10-2
clone_size: NA
cdr3_nt: TGCGCCAGCAGTGAGGAGAACAGGGGGGCCTACGAGCAGTACTTC
cdr3_aa: CASSEENRGAYEQYF

cdr3_length: 15
d_call: NA
j_call: TRBJ1-2
v_call: TRBV9
clone_size: NA
cdr3_nt: TGTGCCAGCAGCTTCCACCGGACGCTACGCTATGGCTACACCTTC
cdr3_aa: CASSFHRTLRYGYTF

cdr3_length: 15
d_call: TRBD1
j_call: TRBJ2-7
v_call: TRBV12-5
clone_size: NA
cdr3_nt: TGTGCTAGTGGTTTGGTAGCAGGGGGTCGGTACGAGCAGTACTTC
cdr3_aa: CASGLVAGGRYEQYF

cdr3_length: 14
d_call: TRBD1
j_call: TRBJ2-5
v_call: TRBV19
clone_size: few
cdr3_nt: TGTGCCAGTAGTATAACAGGGGGTTGGGAGACCCAGTACTTC
cdr3_aa: CASSITGGWETQYF

cdr3_length: 15
d_call: NA
j_call: TRBJ1-1
v_call: TRBV6-1
clone_size: NA
cdr3_nt: TGTGCCAGCAGTGAAGTGGCCTTAATAAACACTGAAGCTTTCTTT
cdr3_aa: CASSEVALINTEAFF

cdr3_length: 15
d_call: TRBD1
j_call: TRBJ2-2
v_call: TRBV30
clone_size: NA
cdr3_nt: TGTGCCTGGAGGAAGGGGACAGGGGGCTTCGGGGAGCTGTTTTTT
cdr3_aa: CAWRKGTGGFGELFF